The T cell receptor beta chain under discussion was sequenced for a study of blood T cells in healthy people across ages. Then a second PCR, running roughly 7 to 11 cycles, was carried out with a sample-barcoded 5' primer and a J-beta primer mix. Via MiXCR, TCRdb re-called the 5' RACE reads, giving one row per CDR3 protein. Of about 600,000 distinct CDR3 sequences listed, less than 60% are singletons. The CDR3 consists of 12 residues. V lost 5 bases, J lost 10 bases, and 17 bases lay in between. Germline loops: CDR1 SQVTM, CDR2 ANQGSEA. The sequenced sample consisted of blood. The receptor comes from a man at least 80 years old in good health. The chain combines TRBV29-1 with TRBJ1-2; no definite D call. The chain's CDR3 is CSVRSTIGVYTF. CDR3 DNA sequence: TGCAGCGTTCGGTCCACTATCGGGGTCTACACCTTC.